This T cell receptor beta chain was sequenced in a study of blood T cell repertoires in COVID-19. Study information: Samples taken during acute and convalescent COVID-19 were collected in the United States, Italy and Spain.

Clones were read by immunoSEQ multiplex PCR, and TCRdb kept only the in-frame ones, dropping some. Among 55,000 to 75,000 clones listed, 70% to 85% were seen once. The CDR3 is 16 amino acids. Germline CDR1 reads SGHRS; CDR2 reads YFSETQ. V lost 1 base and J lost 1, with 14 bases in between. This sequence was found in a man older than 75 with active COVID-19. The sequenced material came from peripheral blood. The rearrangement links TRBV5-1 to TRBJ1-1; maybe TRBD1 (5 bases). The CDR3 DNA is TGCGCCAGCAGCTTGTTAATCCAGGGCCCGAACACTGAAGCTTTCTTT. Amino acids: CASSLLIQGPNTEAFF. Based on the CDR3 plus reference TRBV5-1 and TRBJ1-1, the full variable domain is KAGVTQTPRYLIKTRGQQVTLSCSPISGHRSVSWYQQTPGQGLQFLFEYFSETQRNKGNFPGRFSGRQFSNSRSEMNVSTLELGDSALYLCASSLLIQGPNTEAFFGQGTRLTVV.